The rows below give T cell receptor beta chains drawn from one sample of a study of CD8+ T cells in alopecia areata. Repertoires were generated with immunoSEQ multiplex PCR, while TCRdb's copy carries only in-frame clones and drops some. The repertoire consists of approximately 12,000 clones, with 60% occurring once and the leading ten covering 20% to 25%. Specimen: skin. Receptors originate from a human donor with alopecia areata. CDR3s include the opening cysteine and the closing phenylalanine or tryptophan. A D gene is named only where the DNA matches it firmly. Only part of the rows carry a size: once, few, many, or a class if the clone is expanded.

size: -
V: TRBV19
J: TRBJ2-7
D: -
CDR3: CASSISPQSSYEQYF
DNA: TGTGCCAGTAGTATAAGTCCGCAGAGCTCCTACGAGCAGTACTTC

size: -
V: TRBV29-1
J: TRBJ1-1
D: TRBD1
CDR3: CSAHLRGQGNTEAFF
DNA: TGCAGCGCCCATCTTCGCGGACAGGGCAACACTGAAGCTTTCTTT

size: -
V: TRBV7-9
J: TRBJ2-3
D: -
CDR3: CASSLAASGTDTQYF
DNA: TGTGCCAGCAGCTTAGCCGCCAGCGGGACAGATACGCAGTATTTT

size: -
V: TRBV5-1
J: TRBJ1-5
D: -
CDR3: CASSSQGAQPQHF
DNA: TGCGCCAGCAGCTCACAGGGAGCTCAGCCCCAGCATTTT

size: few
V: TRBV29-1
J: TRBJ2-7
D: -
CDR3: CSVVSSTESVYEQYF
DNA: TGCAGCGTTGTGTCCTCCACCGAATCAGTCTACGAGCAGTACTTC

size: -
V: TRBV6-6
J: TRBJ1-1
D: -
CDR3: CASKVYTEAFF
DNA: TGTGCCAGCAAAGTCTATACTGAAGCTTTCTTT

size: few
V: TRBV5-1
J: TRBJ1-2
D: -
CDR3: CASRHGRTDYGYTF
DNA: TGCGCCAGCAGACATGGGAGAACGGACTATGGCTACACCTTC

size: -
V: TRBV5-1
J: TRBJ2-2
D: -
CDR3: CASSLSDSLRTGELFF
DNA: TGCGCCAGCAGCTTGTCCGACAGCTTAAGAACCGGGGAGCTGTTTTTT

size: -
V: TRBV5-4
J: TRBJ2-1
D: -
CDR3: CASRAYNEQFF
DNA: TGTGCCAGCAGGGCCTACAATGAGCAGTTCTTC

size: -
V: TRBV5-1
J: TRBJ1-2
D: -
CDR3: CASSLEQHYGYTF
DNA: TGCGCCAGCAGCTTGGAACAGCACTATGGCTACACCTTC

size: -
V: TRBV29-1
J: TRBJ2-7
D: -
CDR3: CSVEIGVYEQYF
DNA: TGCAGCGTTGAAATAGGAGTGTACGAGCAGTACTTC

size: -
V: TRBV5-1
J: TRBJ1-5
D: TRBD1
CDR3: CASSLDETGGNQPQHF
DNA: TGCGCCAGCAGCTTGGACGAGACAGGGGGCAATCAGCCCCAGCATTTT

size: -
V: TRBV19
J: TRBJ2-1
D: TRBD1
CDR3: CASRIKAGTGLNEQFF
DNA: TGTGCCAGTAGAATAAAAGCCGGGACAGGGCTAAATGAGCAGTTCTTC

size: once
V: TRBV5-6
J: TRBJ1-1
D: -
CDR3: CASSLNRNEAFF
DNA: TGTGCCAGCAGCTTGAACAGGAATGAAGCTTTCTTT

size: -
V: TRBV19
J: TRBJ2-7
D: -
CDR3: CASSDPQNTYEQYF
DNA: TGTGCCAGTAGCGACCCCCAAAACACCTACGAGCAGTACTTC

size: -
V: TRBV18
J: TRBJ2-3
D: -
CDR3: CASSPPRGRNTDTQYF
DNA: TGTGCCAGCTCACCACCGCGAGGACGTAACACAGATACGCAGTATTTT

size: -
V: TRBV18
J: TRBJ2-7
D: TRBD1
CDR3: CASSPRTGAVSYEQYF
DNA: TGTGCCAGCTCACCACGGACAGGGGCCGTTTCCTACGAGCAGTACTTC

size: few
V: TRBV7-9
J: TRBJ2-1
D: TRBD2
CDR3: CASSPGLAGGPVNEQFF
DNA: TGTGCCAGCAGCCCCGGGCTAGCGGGAGGGCCTGTTAATGAGCAGTTCTTC

size: medium-sized
V: TRBV6-6
J: TRBJ1-4
D: TRBD1
CDR3: CASTSGQSLEKLFF
DNA: TGTGCCAGCACCTCGGGACAGTCTCTTGAAAAACTGTTTTTT

size: -
V: TRBV5-1
J: TRBJ1-4
D: -
CDR3: CASSLEEGFKGEKLFF
DNA: TGCGCCAGCAGCTTGGAAGAGGGTTTTAAGGGTGAAAAACTGTTTTTT

size: -
V: TRBV12-5
J: TRBJ2-5
D: -
CDR3: CASGLGGETQYF
DNA: TGTGCTAGTGGTTTGGGTGGGGAGACCCAGTACTTC

size: -
V: TRBV30
J: TRBJ2-6
D: -
CDR3: CAWNRQVMRPGANVLTF
DNA: TGTGCCTGGAACCGCCAGGTAATGCGACCTGGGGCCAACGTCCTGACTTTC

size: -
V: TRBV6-6
J: TRBJ2-5
D: -
CDR3: CASSYGEETQYF
DNA: TGTGCCAGCAGTTACGGCGAAGAGACCCAGTACTTC